This T cell receptor beta chain derives from a study of CD8 T cells in Susac syndrome. CD8+ and CD4+ T cells taken from blood had their TCR beta sequenced. While CD8+ and CD4+ T cells were isolated negatively, TEMRA cells were enriched by FACS. Random hexamers were used to reverse transcribe the RNA input (about 0.5 to 1 ug). immunoSEQ multiplex PCR amplified TCR beta CDR3 across 54 Vbeta, 13 Jbeta. TCRdb independently ran MiXCR on the immunoSEQ multiplex PCR reads; one entry per CDR3 protein. The sample has approximately 270,000 distinct CDR3 sequences, approximately 92% seen once. Study-level results: It was acknowledged in the study that the number of individuals who were included in its TCR sequencing and HLA analysis was relatively small.

V lost 5 bases and J lost 4, with 11 bases in between. The CDR3 totals 13 residues. Per the germline V gene, CDR1 is MNHEY and CDR2 is SMNVEV (reference sequence). With regard to this clonotype: Antigen specificity is unknown.

This clonotype was sampled from a human donor with multiple sclerosis. The chain links TRBV27 to TRBJ1-2; D call uncertain. The sample was CD4+ T cells from PBMCs. The DNA of the CDR3 is TGTGCCAGCAGTACGGCGGACGGCTATGGCTACACCTTC. This encodes CASSTADGYGYTF.